A single sample gave rise to the 18 T cell receptor beta chains below, sequenced in a study of identical twins. TCRdb itself ran the 5' RACE reads through MiXCR, one entry per CDR3 protein. Counted here are approximately 550,000 distinct CDR3 sequences, approximately 20% occurring once; the ten biggest clones make up around 0.48%. Separately, the same data were catalogued under a study of yellow fever vaccine responses in identical twins.

The sequencing sample was made of CD4+ T cells sorted from blood. Receptors originate from a woman under 30 in good health.

This chain links TRBV20-1 with TRBJ2-5; 8 bases map to TRBD2. With V trimmed by 6 bases and J by 7 bases, 16 bases remained unmatched. The CDR3 contains 15 residues. CDR1 is DFQATT and CDR2 is SNEGSKA in the germline V gene (reference sequence). In DNA form, the CDR3 reads TGCAGTGCCGCCGGGGGACTAGGGGTGAAGGGGACCCAGTACTTC. This gives the protein CSAAGGLGVKGTQYF.

The gene calls are TRBV3-1 and TRBJ2-6; 7 bases align to TRBD1. The germline CDR1 and CDR2 sequences are LGHDT and YNNKEL (reference sequence). The CDR3 is 18 amino acids. V lost 5 bases and J lost 7; bases outside the gene matches: 17. The CDR3 here is CASSFTILTGQTANVLTF. The CDR3 DNA reads TGTGCCAGCAGCTTTACAATCCTGACGGGACAGACTGCCAACGTCCTGACTTTC.

This clonotype was seen more than once but under ten times. The chain recombines TRBV11-3 with TRBJ2-1; D remains unclear. Trimming shortened V by 0 bases and J by 9 bases, and 15 bases separated the two germline ends. The CDR3 length is 15 residues. Germline CDR1 and CDR2: SGHNT and YENEEA. CDR3 nucleotides: TGTGCCAGCAGCTTAGACCCCCCGCCGGTCGGTGAGCAGTTCTTC. Protein product: CASSLDPPPVGEQFF.

The rearrangement joins TRBV7-9 to TRBJ2-7; TRBD1 matches at 9 bases. J gave up 2 bases and V 5 bases, and 7 bases lay outside the gene matches. The germline V gene encodes CDR1 SEHNR and CDR2 FQNEAQ (reference sequence). The CDR3 contains 15 residues. The CDR3 region has the DNA TGTGCCAGCAGCATCCACCGGGACAGGGCCTACGAGCAGTACTTC. Encoded protein: CASSIHRDRAYEQYF.

A few counts support this clonotype. The CDR3 DNA sequence: TGTGCCAGCAGCCGGAGCCCGAGCTCCTACAATGAGCAGTTCTTC. This gives the protein CASSRSPSSYNEQFF. The V gene is TRBV5-6, the J gene TRBJ2-1; D is unresolved. V shed 4 bases and J shed 0 bases, with 11 bases lying between them. There are 15 residues in the CDR3. Germline V gene sequence: CDR1 SGHDT, CDR2 YYEEEE.

V is TRBV27 and J is TRBJ1-1; no reliable D call. Trimming took off 1 base at V and 0 bases at J, with 9 bases between the two ends. Germline V lookup: CDR1 MNHEY, CDR2 SMNVEV (reference sequence). CDR3 length equals 15 residues. The CDR3 protein is CASSLYPGMNTEAFF. The CDR3 nucleotides read TGTGCCAGCAGTTTATATCCAGGAATGAACACTGAAGCTTTCTTT.

This clonotype was seen more than once but under ten times. The chain has TRBV5-1 and TRBJ2-7; TRBD2 aligns across 10 bases. Germline V CDR1 and CDR2: SGHRS, YFSETQ. CDR3 length: 15 residues. Trimming at V came to 1 base and at J to 2 bases, leaving 3 bases not matched to a gene. The CDR3 here is CASSLTSGTTYEQYF. CDR3 nucleotides: TGCGCCAGCAGCTTGACTAGCGGGACCACCTACGAGCAGTACTTC.

The chain carries TRBV12-5 and TRBJ1-1; a possible D gene is TRBD1 (6 bases). Trimming pared 0 bases from V and 0 bases from J, leaving 14 bases between. CDR1 and CDR2 (germline): LGHNT, FRNRAP. The CDR3 covers 17 residues. The CDR3 DNA reads as TGTGCTAGTGGTTTGGTAGAGGGACACGCGTTGAACACTGAAGCTTTCTTT. It is translated as CASGLVEGHALNTEAFF.

Only a few counts were recorded for this clonotype. V is TRBV29-1 and J is TRBJ2-1; the match to TRBD2 covers 11 bases. V was clipped by 0 bases and J by 10 bases; unmatched bases: 11. The V gene's germline CDR1 is SQVTM and CDR2 ANQGSEA. This CDR3 is 16 amino acids long. CDR3 amino acids: CSVEEMTSGDPGEQFF. The DNA for the CDR3 is TGCAGCGTTGAAGAAATGACTAGCGGGGACCCCGGGGAGCAGTTCTTC.

This clonotype was counted a few times. V and J are TRBV11-2 and TRBJ2-5; 15 nucleotides match TRBD2. V shed 1 base and J 5 bases; nucleotides not matched to a gene: 5. The CDR3 consists of 17 residues. Germline values: CDR1 SGHAT, CDR2 FQNNGV. The CDR3 nucleotides are TGTGCCAGCAGCTTAGTCGGACTAGCGGGGGGGAGTGAGACCCAGTACTTC. Its protein is CASSLVGLAGGSETQYF. The complete variable domain, with remaining parts taken from reference TRBV11-2 and TRBJ2-5, reads EAGVAQSPRYKIIEKRQSVAFWCNPISGHATLYWYQQILGQGPKLLIQFQNNGVVDDSQLPKDRFSAERLKGVDSTLKIQPAKLEDSAVYLCASSLVGLAGGSETQYFGPGTRLLVL.

The sample holds a few counts of this clonotype. The gene calls are TRBV14 and TRBJ2-7; TRBD2 is a possible D gene (6 bases). This CDR3 is built from 16 residues. Trimming removed 1 base from V and 3 bases from J, with 16 bases in between. Germline CDR1 is SGHDN and CDR2 is FVKESK. CDR3 sequence reads: CASSQVGPAGNYEQYF. The CDR3 coding sequence is TGTGCCAGCAGCCAAGTTGGGCCAGCGGGCAACTACGAGCAGTACTTC.

This clonotype was picked up a small number of times. V is TRBV12-3 or TRBV12-4 and J is TRBJ1-2; tentative D call: TRBD1 (6 bases). CDR3 size: 14 residues. Trimming shortened V by 7 bases and J by 2 bases, and 14 bases separated the two germline ends. CDR3 in DNA: TGTGCCAGCACCTCCAGGGGCGTGAACTATGGCTACACCTTC. It yields the protein CASTSRGVNYGYTF.

The rearrangement links TRBV7-9 to TRBJ2-3; D is uncertain. CDR3 length: 14 residues. CDR1 is SEHNR and CDR2 is FQNEAQ in the germline V gene (reference sequence). V lost 1 base and J 4 bases, leaving 9 bases between the germline ends. CDR3 DNA sequence: TGTGCCAGCAGCTTAGTGGGCACTTCAGATACGCAGTATTTT. Translation: CASSLVGTSDTQYF.

V and J are TRBV5-1 and TRBJ2-5; D remains unclear. The CDR3 covers 13 residues. Germline V gene sequence: CDR1 SGHRS, CDR2 YFSETQ. Trimming removed 4 bases from V and 5 bases from J, with 12 bases in between. The CDR3 region has the DNA TGCGCCAGCAGCCTTCAAATAGGGGAGACCCAGTACTTC. It codes for CASSLQIGETQYF.

The chain uses TRBV5-1 and TRBJ2-1, with 9 positions matching TRBD2. V trimming: 4 bases; J trimming: 10 bases; junction bases outside the gene matches: 12. The CDR3 consists of 15 residues. Germline values: CDR1 SGHRS, CDR2 YFSETQ. CDR3 loop: CASSLATSGVEEQFF. The DNA for the CDR3 is TGCGCCAGCAGCCTGGCGACTAGCGGAGTCGAGGAGCAGTTCTTC.

This clonotype was counted only a few times. This rearrangement joins TRBV18 to TRBJ2-1, with 13 bases identical to TRBD2. V was pared by 2 bases and J by 9 bases, with 10 bases of the junction left unmatched. The CDR3 totals 17 residues. Germline V gives CDR1 KGHSH, CDR2 LQKENI. The CDR3 spells CASSPVGGTSGMSEQFF. The CDR3 DNA reads as TGTGCCAGCTCACCAGTAGGCGGGACTAGCGGGATGTCTGAGCAGTTCTTC. The whole variable domain, remainder taken from reference TRBV18 and TRBJ2-1, is NAGVMQNPRHLVRRRGQEARLRCSPMKGHSHVYWYRQLPEEGLKFMVYLQKENIIDESGMPKERFSAEFPKEGPSILRIQQVVRGDSAAYFCASSPVGGTSGMSEQFFGPGTRLTVL.

This clonotype came up a few times. The rearrangement uses TRBV5-1 and TRBJ2-1; the D is unclear. The V end lost 5 bases, the J end lost 2 bases, and 17 bases lay between the germline ends. Germline V gene data show CDR1 as SGHRS and CDR2 as YFSETQ. This CDR3 has 16 residues. The CDR3 DNA is TGCGCCAGCAGAACCACGCCTCAGATTCCCTACAATGAGCAGTTCTTC. Translating it yields CASRTTPQIPYNEQFF. Full variable domain (remainder filled in from reference TRBV5-1 and TRBJ2-1): KAGVTQTPRYLIKTRGQQVTLSCSPISGHRSVSWYQQTPGQGLQFLFEYFSETQRNKGNFPGRFSGRQFSNSRSEMNVSTLELGDSALYLCASRTTPQIPYNEQFFGPGTRLTVL.

The chain has TRBV12-3 or TRBV12-4 and TRBJ2-1; D uncertain. The CDR3 covers 12 residues. V was trimmed by 8 bases and J by 8 bases, leaving 13 bases between them. This CDR3 reads CASYTAPHEQFF. For the CDR3, the DNA is TGTGCCAGCTATACCGCCCCCCATGAGCAGTTCTTC.